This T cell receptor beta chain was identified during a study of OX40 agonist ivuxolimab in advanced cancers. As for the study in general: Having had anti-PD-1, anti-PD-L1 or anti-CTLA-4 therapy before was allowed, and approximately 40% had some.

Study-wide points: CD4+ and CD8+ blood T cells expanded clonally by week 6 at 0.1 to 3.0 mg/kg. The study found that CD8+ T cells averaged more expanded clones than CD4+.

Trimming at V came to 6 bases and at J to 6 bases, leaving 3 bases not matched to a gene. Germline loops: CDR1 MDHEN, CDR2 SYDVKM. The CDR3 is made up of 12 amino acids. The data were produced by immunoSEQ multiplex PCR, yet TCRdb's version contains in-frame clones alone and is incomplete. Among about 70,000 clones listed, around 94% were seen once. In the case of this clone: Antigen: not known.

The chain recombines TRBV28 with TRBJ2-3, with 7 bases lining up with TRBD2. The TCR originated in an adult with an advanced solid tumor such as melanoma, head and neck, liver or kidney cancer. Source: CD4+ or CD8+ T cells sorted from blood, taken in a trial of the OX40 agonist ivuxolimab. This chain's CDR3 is CASRGGSDTQYF. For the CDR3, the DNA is TGTGCCAGCAGGGGGGGGAGTGATACGCAGTATTTT.